This passage covers 16 T cell receptor beta chains from one sample sequenced in a study of T cell repertoires in cytomegalovirus infection. TCRdb processed the reads anew with MiXCR; each CDR3 protein has one entry. The sample has 200,000 to 300,000 distinct CDR3 sequences; about 12% are singletons. Specimen: PBMCs. Every receptor here comes from a human donor in good health (CMV status not recorded). Some clones in this sample may be carry-over from other donors' samples.

This clonotype has at least ten counts. J is TRBJ1-5 and V is TRBV7-2, with TRBD1 as a possible D gene (5 bases). Looked up from germline, CDR1 is SGHTA and CDR2 is FQGNSA. This CDR3 region has 16 residues. V lost 5 bases and J lost 0, with 14 bases in between. The CDR3 loop is CASSLGGAYSNQPQHF. CDR3 nucleotide sequence: TGTGCCAGCAGCCTAGGTGGGGCTTATAGCAATCAGCCCCAGCATTTT.

At least ten counts were recorded for this clonotype. The chain joins TRBV5-5 to TRBJ2-1; 12 bases line up with TRBD2. The CDR3 is made up of 17 amino acids. V gave up 5 bases and J gave up 10 bases; unmatched junction bases: 16. The germline gives CDR1 SGHKS, CDR2 YYEKEE (reference sequence). The CDR3 sequence: CASSPGLAGNSNGEQFF. The CDR3 DNA reads TGTGCCAGCAGTCCCGGACTAGCGGGAAACTCCAACGGGGAGCAGTTCTTC.

The rearrangement links TRBV20-1 to TRBJ1-2, with 7 nucleotides matching TRBD1. Germline V gene sequence: CDR1 DFQATT, CDR2 SNEGSKA (reference sequence). CDR3 length equals 16 residues. The J segment lost 1 base and the V segment lost 3 bases, leaving 11 bases of the junction unmatched. The CDR3 is CSARARDSDFNYGYTF. CDR3 nucleotides: TGCAGTGCTAGGGCCCGGGACAGCGATTTTAACTATGGCTACACCTTC.

This clonotype has just one count. The chain combines TRBV2 with TRBJ2-6; D not certain. Trimming cost V 1 base and J 0 bases, with 13 bases left between them. The CDR3 runs 18 residues. Germline lookup yields CDR1 SNHLY and CDR2 FYNNEI. Here the CDR3 DNA reads TGTGCCAGCAGTGAAGGAACAGCCTCGGGCTCTGGGGCCAACGTCCTGACTTTC. Its protein product is CASSEGTASGSGANVLTF.

The chain is built from TRBV20-1 and TRBJ1-1, with D possibly being TRBD1 (5 bases). Between the trimmed V and J ends, which lost 1 base and 0 bases, there was a span of 15 bases. Germline loops: CDR1 DFQATT, CDR2 SNEGSKA (reference sequence). This CDR3 spans 16 amino acids. The CDR3 reads CSARGSPGRMNTEAFF. The CDR3 DNA sequence: TGCAGTGCTAGAGGGTCCCCGGGACGTATGAACACTGAAGCTTTCTTT.

In its sample, this clonotype was seen many times. This chain connects TRBV7-2 to TRBJ1-6, with 9 bases aligning to TRBD1. Trimming cost V 11 bases and J 9 bases; bases outside gene matches: 14. The CDR3 spans 15 residues. Germline V lookup: CDR1 SGHTA, CDR2 FQGNSA. The CDR3 here is CAAGVWGQGSSPLHF. The CDR3 region has the DNA TGTGCCGCCGGGGTATGGGGACAGGGTAGTTCACCCCTCCACTTT.

The chain links TRBV5-1 to TRBJ1-2; 12 nucleotides line up with TRBD1. Trimming took 0 bases from V and 4 from J; bases not matched to a gene: 4. The CDR3 sequence is 16 residues long. The germline gives CDR1 SGHRS, CDR2 YFSETQ. DNA of the CDR3: TGCGCCAGCAGCTTGGAAGGGACAGGGGGCGCCTATGGCTACACCTTC. The encoded protein is CASSLEGTGGAYGYTF.

This clonotype was counted at least ten times. The rearrangement joins TRBV27 to TRBJ2-1, with 9 bases aligning to TRBD2. V lost 0 bases to trimming and J lost 9 bases; unmatched junction nucleotides: 3. The CDR3 is 14 amino acids. Germline V lookup: CDR1 MNHEY, CDR2 SMNVEV (reference sequence). CDR3 sequence (DNA): TGTGCCAGCAGTTTATCCGCGACTAGCGGTGAGCAGTTCTTC. Amino acids: CASSLSATSGEQFF.

This chain joins TRBV6-8 and TRBJ1-5; 9 nucleotides align to TRBD1. Trimming removed 7 bases from V and 5 bases from J; junction bases left unmatched: 9. CDR1 and CDR2 (germline): MNHGY, SAAAGT. The CDR3 consists of 15 residues. CDR3 sequence reads: CASTQGTGQDQPQHF. CDR3 nucleotide sequence: TGTGCCAGCACCCAAGGGACAGGGCAGGATCAGCCCCAGCATTTT.

This clonotype was detected ten times or more. V is TRBV12-3 or TRBV12-4 and J is TRBJ1-2; D call uncertain. This CDR3 region has 13 residues. V was trimmed by 3 bases and J by 4 bases, leaving 9 bases between them. The CDR3 loop reads CASSFAVGYGYTF. CDR3 DNA sequence: TGTGCCAGCAGTTTCGCAGTGGGCTATGGCTACACCTTC.

This clonotype was seen repeatedly, ten times or more. The chain combines TRBV27 with TRBJ1-2; D uncertain. The CDR3 runs 15 residues. Germline CDR1 reads MNHEY; CDR2 reads SMNVEV (reference sequence). Trimming took off 2 bases at V and 1 base at J, with 11 bases between the two ends. For the CDR3, the DNA is TGTGCCAGCAGTTTAAGAGGGAATCGTAACTATGGCTACACCTTC. It translates to CASSLRGNRNYGYTF.

This rearrangement joins TRBV6-2 or TRBV6-3 to TRBJ2-2; no clear D gene. Germline assignment: CDR1 MNHEY and CDR2 SVGEGT. Trimming stripped 2 bases from V and 1 base from J, with 8 bases between. This CDR3 has 15 residues. The CDR3 bases are TGTGCCAGCAGTTACCGGAGAGAGAACACCGGGGAGCTGTTTTTT. It encodes CASSYRRENTGELFF.

This clonotype was picked up many times. The V and J genes are TRBV6-2 or TRBV6-3 and TRBJ2-3; no clear D gene. This CDR3 contains 14 residues. V lost 5 bases, J lost 1 base, and 10 bases lay in between. From germline, CDR1 is MNHEY and CDR2 SVGEGT. CDR3 sequence reads: CASSENTGTDTQYF. CDR3 DNA: TGTGCCAGCAGTGAGAATACTGGCACAGATACGCAGTATTTT.

The chain uses TRBV20-1 and TRBJ2-7, with D perhaps given as TRBD1 or TRBD2 (5 bases each). Germline V lookup: CDR1 DFQATT, CDR2 SNEGSKA (reference sequence). Trimming removed 4 bases at V and 0 bases at J, with 16 bases between. The length of the CDR3 is 15 residues. The CDR3 DNA is TGCAGTGCTAAGGGGAGTCCTAGGAGCTCCTACGAGCAGTACTTC. This encodes CSAKGSPRSSYEQYF.

This clonotype has a count of ten or more. This chain links TRBV7-2 with TRBJ1-5; D is uncertain. The CDR3 consists of 14 residues. Between the trimmed V and J ends, which lost 5 bases and 2 bases, there was a span of 10 bases. Germline V gene lookup returns CDR1 SGHTA and CDR2 FQGNSA. DNA for the CDR3: TGTGCCAGCAGCCTCACAATAGGCAATCAGCCCCAGCATTTT. It specifies CASSLTIGNQPQHF.

This clonotype occurred many times. This chain uses TRBV7-2 with TRBJ2-7; 8 positions match TRBD2. CDR1 is SGHTA, CDR2 FQGNSA, per germline. The trim removed 5 bases at V and 2 bases at J, leaving 5 bases unmatched. CDR3 length: 14 amino acids. The CDR3 sequence: CASSARGEAYEQYF. CDR3 DNA: TGTGCCAGCAGCGCGCGGGGGGAAGCCTACGAGCAGTACTTC.